The 14 T cell receptor beta chains below were found in one sample sequenced in a study of blood T cell repertoires in COVID-19. Using immunoSEQ multiplex PCR, the repertoire was profiled, and TCRdb retains in-frame clones only, with some absent. The sample consists of some 340,000 clones, around four fifths of them appearing once. Material for sequencing was peripheral blood. Source of these receptors: a man younger than 40 with active or convalescent COVID-19.

This chain joins TRBV5-1 and TRBJ1-4; D is uncertain. This CDR3 contains 15 residues. The germline gives CDR1 SGHRS, CDR2 YFSETQ. Trimming pared 0 bases from V and 4 bases from J, leaving 10 bases between. CDR3 sequence (DNA): TGCGCCAGCAGCTTGGCCGGTTCGTTTAATGAAAAACTGTTTTTT. Translated, it gives CASSLAGSFNEKLFF. Variable domain in full (rest from reference TRBV5-1 and TRBJ1-4): KAGVTQTPRYLIKTRGQQVTLSCSPISGHRSVSWYQQTPGQGLQFLFEYFSETQRNKGNFPGRFSGRQFSNSRSEMNVSTLELGDSALYLCASSLAGSFNEKLFFGSGTQLSVL.

CDR3 DNA: TGCGCCAGCAGCCGCTTCGAGGGCAATGAGCAGTTCTTC. It encodes CASSRFEGNEQFF. The chain recombines TRBV4-3 with TRBJ2-1; perhaps TRBD2 as D (5 bases). Per germline, CDR1 LGHNA and CDR2 YSLEER. Trimming took 4 bases from V and 6 from J, leaving 10 bases between them. CDR3 length: 13 amino acids.

This clone was seen many times. The J gene is TRBJ1-2, the V gene TRBV10-3; D not resolved. Trimming shortened V by 8 bases and J by 9 bases, and 13 bases separated the two germline ends. Germline lookup yields CDR1 ENHRY and CDR2 SYGVKD. This CDR3 has 11 residues. CDR3 coding DNA: TGTGCCATCCCCGGAGACGGCAGCTACACCTTC. It translates to CAIPGDGSYTF.

The J gene is TRBJ1-1, the V gene TRBV27; D is unresolved. CDR1 is MNHEY and CDR2 is SMNVEV in the germline V gene (reference sequence). V was pared by 4 bases and J by 5 bases, with 11 bases between. This CDR3 contains 13 residues. The CDR3 DNA reads as TGTGCCAGCAGTTGGGGAGGGATTACTGAAGCTTTCTTT. This sequence encodes CASSWGGITEAFF.

This clone showed up just once. This sample includes further DNA sequences coding for the same CDR3. For the CDR3, the DNA is TGCGCCAGCAGCCCCACAGGGGGGGGCAATCAGCCCCAGCATTTT. Residues: CASSPTGGGNQPQHF. The gene calls are TRBV5-1 and TRBJ1-5, with 8 bases aligning to TRBD1. The germline V gene has CDR1 SGHRS and CDR2 YFSETQ. V lost 4 bases to trimming and J lost 2 bases; unmatched junction nucleotides: 5. The CDR3 extends over 15 amino acids.

This clone came up a few times. This sequence joins TRBV19 and TRBJ2-7, with 15 bases aligning to TRBD2. Unmatched junction bases numbered 9, after V lost 5 bases and J lost 4 bases. Germline V gene lookup returns CDR1 LNHDA and CDR2 SQIVND (reference sequence). CDR3 length: 17 amino acids. The DNA of the CDR3 is TGTGCCAGTAGTCCGAGTACCGGGACTAGCGGGAGGTACGAGCAGTACTTC. It codes for CASSPSTGTSGRYEQYF.

In DNA, the CDR3 is TGCGCCAGCAGCACACAGGGATCATTGAACACTGAAGCTTTCTTT. It yields the protein CASSTQGSLNTEAFF. V is TRBV5-1 and J is TRBJ1-1; TRBD1 might be the D (6 bases). V was trimmed by 4 bases and J by 0 bases, leaving 13 bases between them. Looked up from germline, CDR1 is SGHRS and CDR2 is YFSETQ. CDR3 size: 15 residues.

V and J are TRBV18 and TRBJ1-1, with a possible D match to TRBD1 (6 bases). CDR1 is KGHSH and CDR2 is LQKENI in the germline V gene. This CDR3 region has 15 residues. The V and J ends lost 0 bases and 6 bases respectively, with 14 bases between them. The CDR3 DNA is TGTGCCAGCTCACCACCCGAGAGGGGGAGGGCTGAAGCTTTCTTT. Amino acid sequence: CASSPPERGRAEAFF.

The rearrangement links TRBV5-4 to TRBJ2-5; 13 bases map to TRBD2. With V trimmed by 3 bases and J by 10 bases, 6 bases remained unmatched. Germline V gene lookup returns CDR1 SGHNT and CDR2 YYREEE (reference sequence). CDR3 size: 14 residues. For the CDR3, the DNA is TGTGCCAGCAGCTCCGGGACTAGCGGGGCTCGCCAGTACTTC. This translates into CASSSGTSGARQYF. Combining the CDR3 with reference TRBV5-4 and TRBJ2-5 gives the whole variable domain ETGVTQSPTHLIKTRGQQVTLRCSSQSGHNTVSWYQQALGQGPQFIFQYYREEENGRGNFPPRFSGLQFPNYSSELNVNALELDDSALYLCASSSGTSGARQYFGPGTRLLVL.

Only one count was recorded for this clone. The CDR3 coding sequence is TGTGCCAGCAGCTTAGTACGCGGTAAAGGGACAGTGAACACCGGGGAGCTGTTTTTT. Translated, it gives CASSLVRGKGTVNTGELFF. The chain links TRBV7-9 to TRBJ2-2; 7 bases are a match to TRBD1. CDR1 SEHNR and CDR2 FQNEAQ come from the germline V gene (reference sequence). This CDR3 is 19 amino acids long. V lost 1 base to trimming and J lost 1 base; unmatched junction nucleotides: 12.

As concerns this clone: Other DNA variants within this sample encode the same CDR3. The CDR3 DNA reads as TGCGCCAGCAGCTTACCACTAGCGGGCTCCTACAATGAGCAGTTCTTC. As protein: CASSLPLAGSYNEQFF. The V and J genes are TRBV5-1 and TRBJ2-1; 9 positions match TRBD2. The CDR3 covers 16 residues. Germline V gives CDR1 SGHRS, CDR2 YFSETQ. J gave up 0 bases and V 2 bases, and 3 bases lay outside the gene matches. Supplemented by reference TRBV5-1 and TRBJ2-1, the full variable domain reads KAGVTQTPRYLIKTRGQQVTLSCSPISGHRSVSWYQQTPGQGLQFLFEYFSETQRNKGNFPGRFSGRQFSNSRSEMNVSTLELGDSALYLCASSLPLAGSYNEQFFGPGTRLTVL.

CDR3 bases: TGCGCCAGCAGCCGATACCGAAGTCAGGGGATGGGGCAAGAGACCCAGTACTTC. This encodes CASSRYRSQGMGQETQYF. The rearrangement uses TRBV4-1 and TRBJ2-5; perhaps TRBD1 as D (6 bases). Trimming removed 4 bases from V and 2 bases from J, with 23 bases in between. The CDR3 runs 18 residues. Germline loops: CDR1 MGHRA, CDR2 YSYEKL.

The chain employs TRBV6-2 or TRBV6-3 and TRBJ2-5; D gene uncertain. Germline CDR1 is MNHEY and CDR2 is SVGEGT. The CDR3 extends over 15 amino acids. V was clipped by 5 bases and J by 5 bases, with 18 bases between them. The DNA of the CDR3 is TGTGCCAGCAGTAACCCCCTGAGCACCCTGGAGACCCAGTACTTC. It translates to CASSNPLSTLETQYF.

The chain links TRBV27 to TRBJ2-5, with 7 bases aligning to TRBD2. The J call is uncertain, as TRBJ2-7 better fits the DNA end. This CDR3 is 15 amino acids long. The germline gives CDR1 MNHEY, CDR2 SMNVEV (reference sequence). Written as DNA, the CDR3 is TGTGCCAGCAGTTTATCGCCTAGCGGAAGCTACGAGCAGTACTTC. Translated, it gives CASSLSPSGSYEQYF.